One and the same sample provided the 3 T cell receptor beta chains below, sequenced in a study of blood T cell repertoires in COVID-19 (dated by TCRdb to 2018 to 2021). Libraries were built with the immunoSEQ multiplex PCR assay. Entries here come from immuneACCESS through TCRdb and include only in-frame sequences with V and J called. Some clones fail to appear in such tables; in the studies checked, an unresolved V gene covers under half of the shortfall, and the cause of the remainder is unknown. This sample lists 140,000 to 150,000 clones; about 90% were detected once. Approximately 6.5% of the sample goes to the ten largest clones. The sequencing input was peripheral blood. The receptors shown here come from a man older than 75 with acute or convalescent COVID-19.

The V gene is TRBV6-2 or TRBV6-3, the J gene TRBJ2-1; 7 bases align to TRBD1. The germline V gene encodes CDR1 MNHEY and CDR2 SVGEGT. The CDR3 is 12 amino acids. The V and J ends lost 5 bases and 8 bases, in that order; junction bases with no gene match: 3. CDR3 region: CASSDRVYEQFF. DNA of the CDR3: TGTGCCAGCAGTGACAGGGTATATGAGCAGTTCTTC.

The chain employs TRBV18 and TRBJ2-3; TRBD2 matches at 14 bases. CDR1 KGHSH and CDR2 LQKENI come from the germline V gene. V lost 3 bases and J lost 1; bases outside the gene matches: 0. This CDR3 spans 16 amino acids. CDR3 DNA: TGTGCCAGCTCACCGGGACTAGCGGGGGGCACAGATACGCAGTATTTT. Translating gives CASSPGLAGGTDTQYF.

V usage is TRBV2 and J usage is TRBJ2-5; 7 nucleotides line up with TRBD1. The germline gives CDR1 SNHLY, CDR2 FYNNEI. V was clipped by 4 bases and J by 1 base; unmatched bases: 3. This CDR3 is 14 amino acids long. The CDR3 region is CASSVRDSQETQYF. In DNA, the CDR3 is TGTGCCAGCAGTGTCAGGGACAGCCAAGAGACCCAGTACTTC.